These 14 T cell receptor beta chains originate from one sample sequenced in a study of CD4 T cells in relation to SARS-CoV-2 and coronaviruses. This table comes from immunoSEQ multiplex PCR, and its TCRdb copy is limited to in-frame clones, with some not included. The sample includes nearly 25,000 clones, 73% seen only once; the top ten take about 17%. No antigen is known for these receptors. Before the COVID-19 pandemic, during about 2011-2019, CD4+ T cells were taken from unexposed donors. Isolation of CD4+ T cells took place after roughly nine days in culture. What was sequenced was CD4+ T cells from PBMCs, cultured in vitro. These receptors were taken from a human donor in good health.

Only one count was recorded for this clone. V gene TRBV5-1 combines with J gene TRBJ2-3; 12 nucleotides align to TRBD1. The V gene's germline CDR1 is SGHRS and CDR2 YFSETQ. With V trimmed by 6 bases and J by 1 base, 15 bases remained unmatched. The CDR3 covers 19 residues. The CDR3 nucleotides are TGCGCCAGCACCCGGATTGGGGGACAGGGGGCGTATGGCACAGATACGCAGTATTTT. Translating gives CASTRIGGQGAYGTDTQYF.

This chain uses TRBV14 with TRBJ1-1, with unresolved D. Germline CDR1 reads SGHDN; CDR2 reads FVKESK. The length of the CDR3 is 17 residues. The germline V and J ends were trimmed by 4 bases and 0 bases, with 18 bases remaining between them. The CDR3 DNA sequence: TGTGCCAGCAGCCTCACTACGGTGTTTAGGATGAACACTGAAGCTTTCTTT. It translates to CASSLTTVFRMNTEAFF.

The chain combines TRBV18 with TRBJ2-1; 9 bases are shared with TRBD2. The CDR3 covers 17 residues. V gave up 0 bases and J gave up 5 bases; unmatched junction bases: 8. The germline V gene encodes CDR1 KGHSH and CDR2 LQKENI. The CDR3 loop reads CASSPPGVAGVNNEQFF. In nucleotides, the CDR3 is TGTGCCAGCTCACCACCGGGGGTAGCGGGAGTAAACAATGAGCAGTTCTTC.

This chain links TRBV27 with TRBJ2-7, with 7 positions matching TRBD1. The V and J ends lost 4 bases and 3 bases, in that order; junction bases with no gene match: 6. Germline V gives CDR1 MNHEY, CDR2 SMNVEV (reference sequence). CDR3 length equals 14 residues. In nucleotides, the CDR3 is TGTGCCAGCAGTTCAAGAGGGACAGACTACGAGCAGTACTTC. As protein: CASSSRGTDYEQYF.

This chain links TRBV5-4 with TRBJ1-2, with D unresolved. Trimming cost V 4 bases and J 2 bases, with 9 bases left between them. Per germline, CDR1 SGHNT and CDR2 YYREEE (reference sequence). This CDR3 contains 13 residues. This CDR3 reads CASSQPGNYGYTF. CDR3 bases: TGTGCCAGCAGCCAGCCGGGGAACTATGGCTACACCTTC.

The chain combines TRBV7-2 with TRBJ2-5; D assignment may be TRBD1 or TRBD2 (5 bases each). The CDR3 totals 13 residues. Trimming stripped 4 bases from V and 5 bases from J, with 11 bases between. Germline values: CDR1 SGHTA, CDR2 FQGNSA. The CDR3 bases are TGTGCCAGCAGCTCGGGGCCCAGGGAGACCCAGTACTTC. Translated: CASSSGPRETQYF. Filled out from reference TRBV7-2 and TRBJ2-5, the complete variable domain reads GAGVSQSPSNKVTEKGKDVELRCDPISGHTALYWYRQSLGQGLEFLIYFQGNSAPDKSGLPSDRFSAERTGGSVSTLTIQRTQQEDSAVYLCASSSGPRETQYFGPGTRLLVL.

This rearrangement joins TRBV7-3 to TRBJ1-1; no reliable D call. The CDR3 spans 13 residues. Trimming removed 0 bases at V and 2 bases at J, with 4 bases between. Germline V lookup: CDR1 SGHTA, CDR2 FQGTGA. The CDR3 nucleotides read TGTGCCAGCAGCTTAACAGTCAACACTGAAGCTTTCTTT. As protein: CASSLTVNTEAFF.

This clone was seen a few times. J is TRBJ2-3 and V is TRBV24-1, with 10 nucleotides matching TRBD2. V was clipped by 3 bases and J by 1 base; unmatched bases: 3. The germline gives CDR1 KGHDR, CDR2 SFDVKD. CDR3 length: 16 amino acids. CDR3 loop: CATSDPGTSGTDTQYF. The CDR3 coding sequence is TGTGCCACCAGTGATCCAGGGACTAGCGGCACAGATACGCAGTATTTT.

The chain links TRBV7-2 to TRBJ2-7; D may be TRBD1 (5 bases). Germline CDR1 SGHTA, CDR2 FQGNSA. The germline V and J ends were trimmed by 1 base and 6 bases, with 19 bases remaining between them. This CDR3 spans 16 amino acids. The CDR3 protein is CASSLGPPSTGPEQYF. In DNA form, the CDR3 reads TGTGCCAGCAGCTTAGGTCCCCCCTCAACAGGTCCCGAGCAGTACTTC.

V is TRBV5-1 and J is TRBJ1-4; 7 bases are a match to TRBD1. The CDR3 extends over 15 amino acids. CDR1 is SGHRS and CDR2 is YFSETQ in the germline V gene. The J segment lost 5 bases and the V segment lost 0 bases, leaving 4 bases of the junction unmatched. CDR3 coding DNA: TGCGCCAGCAGCTTGGCCCTGACAGGGAATGAAAAACTGTTTTTT. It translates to CASSLALTGNEKLFF.

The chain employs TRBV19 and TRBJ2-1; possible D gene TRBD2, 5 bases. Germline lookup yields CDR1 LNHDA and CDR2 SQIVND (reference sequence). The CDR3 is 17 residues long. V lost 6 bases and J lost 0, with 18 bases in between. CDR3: CASSPMGSGSSYNEQFF. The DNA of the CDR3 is TGTGCCAGTAGCCCTATGGGGAGCGGCAGCTCCTACAATGAGCAGTTCTTC. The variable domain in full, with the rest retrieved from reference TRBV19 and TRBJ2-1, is DGGITQSPKYLFRKEGQNVTLSCEQNLNHDAMYWYRQDPGQGLRLIYYSQIVNDFQKGDIAEGYSVSREKKESFPLTVTSAQKNPTAFYLCASSPMGSGSSYNEQFFGPGTRLTVL.

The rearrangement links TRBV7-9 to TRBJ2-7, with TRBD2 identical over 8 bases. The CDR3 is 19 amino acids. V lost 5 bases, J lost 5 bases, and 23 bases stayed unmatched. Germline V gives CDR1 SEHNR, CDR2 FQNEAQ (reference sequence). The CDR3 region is CASSPRGGGLDLLANEQYF. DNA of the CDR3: TGTGCCAGCAGCCCGCGGGGCGGGGGGCTTGATCTACTAGCGAACGAGCAGTACTTC. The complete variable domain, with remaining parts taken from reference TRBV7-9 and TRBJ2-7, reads DTGVSQNPRHKITKRGQNVTFRCDPISEHNRLYWYRQTLGQGPEFLTYFQNEAQLEKSRLLSDRFSAERPKGSFSTLEIQRTEQGDSAMYLCASSPRGGGLDLLANEQYFGPGTRLTVT.

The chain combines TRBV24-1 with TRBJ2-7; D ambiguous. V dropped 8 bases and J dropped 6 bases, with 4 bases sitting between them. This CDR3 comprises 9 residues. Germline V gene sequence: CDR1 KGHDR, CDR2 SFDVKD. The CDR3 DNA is TGTGCCACCATCGGCGAGCAGTACTTC. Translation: CATIGEQYF.

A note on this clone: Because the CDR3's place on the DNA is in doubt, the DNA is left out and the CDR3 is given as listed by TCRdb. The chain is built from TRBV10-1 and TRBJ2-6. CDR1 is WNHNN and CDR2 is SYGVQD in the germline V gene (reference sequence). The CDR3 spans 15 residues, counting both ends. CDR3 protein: CASSAFGPGANVLTF.